This TCR beta chain appears in the sequencing data of a study of vaccination and CD4 T cells after COVID-19 (dated by TCRdb to 2022 to 2024). Turning to the overall study: Convalescent patients had a positive SARS-CoV-2 result on nasal swab PCR, and of these patients, fewer than ten had mild disease and one had severe disease. In more than eight COVID-19 convalescent patients and a handful of infection-naive healthy vaccine recipients, researchers compared the spike-specific CD4+ TCR repertoire from before mRNA vaccination with the repertoire from after. Two doses of either the Pfizer-BioNTech BNT162b2 vaccine (n=8) or the Moderna mRNA-1273 vaccine (n=2) were administered to participants. Post-COVID blood samples were collected from convalescent patients a median of around 100 days after diagnosis, with a range of roughly 30 to 161 days. For stimulating the cultures, overlapping spike peptide pools were used, derived from SARS-CoV-2 as well as from the common cold coronaviruses HCoV-NL63, HCoV-OC43 and HCoV-229E. Control cultures received a CEFX viral epitope pool as the positive control, an HIV-1 Nef peptide pool as the negative control, or no peptide. The convalescent cohort included six males and four females, with two Hispanic individuals, seven Caucasians, two Asians and one multiracial person. Post-vaccine blood samples were taken a median of about 77 days after the second vaccine dose, with a range of roughly 13 to 250 days.

Library method: PCR. DNA from cultured CD4+ T cells underwent TCR sequencing with the Oncomine TCR Beta short-read assay at the Johns Hopkins FTIC core. Genomic DNA was extracted from the cultured CD4+ T cells with the QIAamp micro DNA kit. Oncomine TCR Beta libraries made from cultured CD4+ T cells were pooled using unique dual indexes and sequenced on an Illumina iSeq 100. In the source study's methods: Non-productive sequences were filtered out, and CDR3s that did not start with C, did not end with F or W, or were shorter than 7 amino acids were discarded. The MANAFEST web application identified antigen-specific clonotypes by comparing peptide-stimulated wells against reference wells and other culture wells. An FDR below 0.05, an odds ratio above 5, and a productive frequency above 0.1% in at least two of three replicate wells were required for clones to be considered positive. Cross-reactive clonotypes were defined as significantly expanded in both SARS-CoV-2 spike wells and at least one common cold coronavirus spike condition. Levenshtein distances (stringdist) and unrooted phylogenetic trees (ape) in R version 3.6.1 were used to assess CDR3 homology. TCRdb reran the public reads through fastp at Q25 and MiXCR, keeping productive beta chains. When rows share a CDR3 protein, they turn into one entry using the most common DNA and genes. TCRdb, rather than the study authors, made the V and J calls. This sample has approximately 17,000 distinct CDR3 sequences in its table, and roughly 60% of those were observed once. The ten largest make up more than 6% of the sample.

The treatment or condition label of this sample denotes: roughly nine-day PBMC culture with coronavirus spike peptide pools or control peptides (ViraFEST assay). The ViraFEST assay was used in the study, in which antigen-specific T cells were expanded with peptide pools and expanded clonotypes were subsequently identified by TCR sequencing. The positive SARS-CoV-2 PCR tests of the convalescent patients were dated from March to December 2020, before the Alpha, Beta and Delta variants emerged in the United States. Each well held 2.1 million or so PBMCs cultured in IMDM containing approximately 5% human AB serum and approximately 9.6 IU/ml IL-2, with 10 ug/ml peptide pools added. On days 3 and 7, half of the culture medium was replaced with fresh IL-2-containing medium. After around 11 days of culture, CD4+ T cells were isolated by negative selection with the EasySep CD4+ T cell isolation kit. PBMCs were separated from whole blood using Ficoll-Paque Plus gradient centrifugation and then either used fresh or cryopreserved at -140C. Each culture condition was generally run in triplicate wells.

On this clonotype: The antigen this receptor binds is unknown. Base qualities are not recorded, but no much larger clone differs from it by a single base.

General findings and caveats noted by the study authors: An increase in the median number of SARS-CoV-2-reactive clonotypes from approximately 20 after infection to approximately 41 after vaccination was observed, but the change was not found to be significant. Among the post-vaccine SARS-CoV-2-reactive clones in convalescent patients, a median around 90% showed up only after vaccination, which suggests vaccine-specific priming. Only a relatively small number of convalescent patients were included in the study, and early timepoints following natural infection were not analyzed. Nearly all vaccine-specific clones in convalescent patients (304 of 307) were mono-reactive for SARS-CoV-2 spike rather than cross-reactive with common cold coronaviruses.

The CDR3 contains 12 residues, cysteine and phenylalanine counted. Solely the CDR3 DNA is kept, with 36 bases framed from the first base. The germline ends are 10 bases apart after V is trimmed by 4 bases and J by 4 bases. CDR1 DFQATT and CDR2 SNEGSKA are derived from the germline V gene (reference sequence). The sequence was obtained from a human donor who had recovered from COVID-19. The V gene is TRBV20-1 and the J gene is TRBJ1-1; no D gene is confidently identified. This specimen consisted of CD4+ T cells from blood, cultured in vitro, obtained before SARS-CoV-2 vaccination. The nucleotide sequence reads as follows: TGCAGTGCTACACCATGGCGCACTGAAGCTTTCTTT. This encodes CSATPWRTEAFF.